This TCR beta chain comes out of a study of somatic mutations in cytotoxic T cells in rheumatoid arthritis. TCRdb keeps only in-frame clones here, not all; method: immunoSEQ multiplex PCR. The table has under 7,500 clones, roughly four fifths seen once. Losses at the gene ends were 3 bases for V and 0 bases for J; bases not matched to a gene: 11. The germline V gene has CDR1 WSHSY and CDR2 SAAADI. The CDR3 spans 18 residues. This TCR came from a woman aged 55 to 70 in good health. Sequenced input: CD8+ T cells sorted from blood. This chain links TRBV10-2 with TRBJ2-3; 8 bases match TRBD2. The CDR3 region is CASSDGAGVHPSTDTQYF. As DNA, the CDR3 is TGCGCCAGCAGTGACGGAGCGGGAGTCCACCCTAGCACAGATACGCAGTATTTT.